This T cell receptor (beta chain) derives from a study of immune evolution from preneoplasia to lung adenocarcinoma. Regarding this clone: As yet, its antigen is unknown.

The CDR3 extends over 13 amino acids. Trimming pared 2 bases from V and 2 bases from J, leaving 7 bases between. In germline, CDR1 is KGHSH, CDR2 LQKENI. Whole-study results and caveats: Normal lung had highest clonality; later lesions appeared denser, more diverse.

Data came from immunoSEQ multiplex PCR; TCRdb stores just in-frame clones and leaves some out. The sample holds approximately 6,900 clones, roughly 79% seen once. Sequencing was carried out using FFPE adjacent normal lung tissue. The TCR sequence derives from a person aged 65-85 years with lung adenocarcinoma. The gene calls are TRBV18 and TRBJ2-7, with D perhaps TRBD1 (6 bases). In DNA form, the CDR3 reads TGTGCCAGCTCACCAGACAGGACCTACGAGCAGTACTTC. It encodes CASSPDRTYEQYF. The full variable domain, in which reference TRBV18 and TRBJ2-7 provide the parts outside the CDR3, is NAGVMQNPRHLVRRRGQEARLRCSPMKGHSHVYWYRQLPEEGLKFMVYLQKENIIDESGMPKERFSAEFPKEGPSILRIQQVVRGDSAAYFCASSPDRTYEQYFGPGTRLTVT.